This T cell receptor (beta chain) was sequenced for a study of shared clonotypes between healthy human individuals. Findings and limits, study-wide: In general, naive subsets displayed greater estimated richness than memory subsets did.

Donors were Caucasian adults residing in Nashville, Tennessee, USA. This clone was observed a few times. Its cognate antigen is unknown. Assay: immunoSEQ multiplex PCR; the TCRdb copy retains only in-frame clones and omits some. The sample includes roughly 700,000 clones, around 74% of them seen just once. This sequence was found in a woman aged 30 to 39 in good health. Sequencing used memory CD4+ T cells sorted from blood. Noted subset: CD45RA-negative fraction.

CDR3 sequence: CASSPLRGSAEAFF. The CDR3 DNA reads TGTGCCAGCAGCCCCTTGCGGGGCTCGGCTGAAGCTTTCTTT. The chain is built from TRBV7-2 and TRBJ1-1, with D possibly TRBD1 on 5 matching bases. CDR1 is SGHTA, CDR2 FQGNSA, per germline. Trimming cost V 5 bases and J 6 bases, with 16 bases left between them. The CDR3 runs 14 residues.